The 12 T cell receptor beta chains listed next were all sequenced from one sample in a study of blood T cells in healthy people across ages. Through a sample-barcoded 5' primer and a J-beta primer mix, a second PCR was run for roughly 7 to 11 cycles. TCRdb reprocessed the 5' RACE reads via MiXCR and lists one record per CDR3 protein. The sample contains approximately 960,000 distinct CDR3 sequences, 25% to 35% of which appear only once. These data also formed part of another study, on T cells of mothers and their children.

Material for sequencing was blood. All receptors derive from a woman in her forties in good health.

J is TRBJ1-1 and V is TRBV28, with D unclear. V lost 2 bases, J lost 1 base, and 11 bases lay in between. The CDR3 runs to 15 residues. CDR1 is MDHEN and CDR2 is SYDVKM in the germline V gene. Here the CDR3 DNA reads TGTGCCAGCAGTTTAAGTAGGGCCCCGAACACTGAAGCTTTCTTT. Translated: CASSLSRAPNTEAFF. The whole variable domain, filled in from reference TRBV28 and TRBJ1-1, reads DVKVTQSSRYLVKRTGEKVFLECVQDMDHENMFWYRQDPGLGLRLIYFSYDVKMKEKGDIPEGYSVSREKKERFSLILESASTNQTSMYLCASSLSRAPNTEAFFGQGTRLTVV.

The CDR3 DNA reads as TGTGCCAGCAGTCCAGATGGGGGGCCTAGCACAGATACGCAGTATTTT. It is translated as CASSPDGGPSTDTQYF. V usage is TRBV12-3 or TRBV12-4 and J usage is TRBJ2-3; tentatively, D is TRBD1 or TRBD2 (6 bases each). The V end lost 5 bases, the J end lost 0 bases, and 15 bases lay between the germline ends. This CDR3 contains 16 residues.

In the case of this clonotype: This clone may be a read error of a much larger clone one base away. The CDR3 coding sequence is TGTGCCAGCCGTTTTTCGGGGGCGGGGGAGACCCAGTACTTC. Protein: CASRFSGAGETQYF. The chain employs TRBV12-3 or TRBV12-4 and TRBJ2-5; tentatively, D is TRBD1 or TRBD2 (6 bases each). The CDR3 is made up of 14 amino acids.

This clonotype was recorded at least ten times. V and J are TRBV29-1 and TRBJ2-1; 10 bases map to TRBD1. Trimming at V came to 7 bases and at J to 3 bases, leaving 12 bases not matched to a gene. CDR1 is SQVTM and CDR2 is ANQGSEA in the germline V gene. CDR3 length: 16 residues. The CDR3 DNA follows: TGCAGCGCTGGGGGGGGACAGGGGCTATACTACAATGAGCAGTTCTTC. Protein product: CSAGGGQGLYYNEQFF.

The gene calls are TRBV5-1 and TRBJ2-7; D is possibly TRBD1 (7 bases). Trimming left V 4 bases short and J 7 bases short, with 24 bases between. The CDR3 covers 16 residues. Germline V lookup: CDR1 SGHRS, CDR2 YFSETQ. The CDR3 nucleotides are TGCGCCAGCAGCACCGGCGGGACAGCGCCCAGCAATGAGCAGTACTTC. It is translated as CASSTGGTAPSNEQYF.

This clonotype was seen more than once but under ten times. V and J are TRBV12-3 or TRBV12-4 and TRBJ1-2; TRBD1 matches 11 bases. The CDR3 runs to 16 residues. The trim removed 6 bases at V and 7 bases at J, leaving 13 bases unmatched. The chain's CDR3 is CASSQGQGESGGGYTF. CDR3 sequence (DNA): TGTGCCAGCAGCCAGGGACAGGGGGAGTCAGGCGGTGGCTACACCTTC.

Notes on this clonotype: Being one base from a much bigger clone, this may be a read error. The rearrangement joins TRBV7-2 to TRBJ1-2; tentatively, D is TRBD1 (6 bases). The germline gives CDR1 SGHTA, CDR2 FQGNSA. CDR3 size: 14 residues. V shed 5 bases and J shed 2 bases, with 12 bases lying between them. CDR3 nucleotide sequence: TGTGCCAGCAGCATGCAGGGGCTCAACTATGGCTACACCTTC. Translation: CASSMQGLNYGYTF.

This clonotype turned up a few times. Being one base from a much bigger clone, this may be a read error. J is TRBJ2-7 and V is TRBV20-1, with 9 bases matching TRBD1. CDR1 is DFQATT and CDR2 is SNEGSKA in the germline V gene (reference sequence). Germline trimming cut 2 bases from V and 6 bases from J; bases unmatched to any gene: 8. The CDR3 extends over 14 amino acids. The chain's CDR3 is CSARPPDRGTEQYF. The CDR3 coding sequence is TGCAGTGCTAGACCCCCGGACAGGGGCACCGAGCAGTACTTC.

This sequence joins TRBV28 and TRBJ1-1; 9 positions agree with TRBD1. CDR3 length: 16 amino acids. The germline CDR1 and CDR2 sequences are MDHEN and SYDVKM. Losses at the gene ends were 6 bases for V and 9 bases for J; bases not matched to a gene: 17. CDR3 DNA: TGTGCCAGCAGCTCACCCTCCGGGACAGGGATATCTAAAGCTTTCTTT. Translation: CASSSPSGTGISKAFF. Full variable domain (missing parts from reference TRBV28 and TRBJ1-1): DVKVTQSSRYLVKRTGEKVFLECVQDMDHENMFWYRQDPGLGLRLIYFSYDVKMKEKGDIPEGYSVSREKKERFSLILESASTNQTSMYLCASSSPSGTGISKAFFGQGTRLTVV.

This clonotype was seen just once. The V gene is TRBV4-3, the J gene TRBJ1-6; the D is unclear. V was shortened by 0 bases and J by 0 bases, with 12 bases between the two germline ends. Looked up from germline, CDR1 is LGHNA and CDR2 is YSLEER. The CDR3 length is 18 residues. Here the CDR3 reads CASSQDPVGSSYNSPLHF. The CDR3 nucleotides are TGCGCCAGCAGCCAAGATCCGGTGGGAAGCTCCTATAATTCACCCCTCCACTTT.

This clonotype occurred a few times. The chain is built from TRBV7-9 and TRBJ1-2; D gene ambiguous. This CDR3 spans 13 amino acids. V lost 2 bases to trimming and J lost 4 bases, with 8 bases between them. CDR1 is SEHNR and CDR2 is FQNEAQ in the germline V gene (reference sequence). The DNA for the CDR3 is TGTGCCAGCAGCTTATCCTCTTTCTATGGCTACACCTTC. This codes for CASSLSSFYGYTF. Variable domain in full (rest from reference TRBV7-9 and TRBJ1-2): DTGVSQNPRHKITKRGQNVTFRCDPISEHNRLYWYRQTLGQGPEFLTYFQNEAQLEKSRLLSDRFSAERPKGSFSTLEIQRTEQGDSAMYLCASSLSSFYGYTFGSGTRLTVV.

The chain combines TRBV28 with TRBJ1-6; the D is unclear. Germline CDR1 MDHEN, CDR2 SYDVKM. The CDR3 is made up of 14 amino acids. Trimming left V 2 bases short and J 7 bases short, with 9 bases between. The DNA for the CDR3 is TGTGCCAGCAGTTTACCCCTTAAGAATTCACCCCTCCACTTT. It translates to CASSLPLKNSPLHF.